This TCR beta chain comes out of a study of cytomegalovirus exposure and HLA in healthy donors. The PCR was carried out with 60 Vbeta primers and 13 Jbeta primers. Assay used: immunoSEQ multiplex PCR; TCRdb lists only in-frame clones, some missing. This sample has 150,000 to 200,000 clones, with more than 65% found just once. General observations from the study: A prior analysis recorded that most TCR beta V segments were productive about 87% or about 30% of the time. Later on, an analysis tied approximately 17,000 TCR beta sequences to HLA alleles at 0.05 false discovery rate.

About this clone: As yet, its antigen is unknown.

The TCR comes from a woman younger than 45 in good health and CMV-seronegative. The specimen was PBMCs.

The CDR3 DNA is TGTGCCAGTAGTATATCGGGAACTAGCGGAAACGAGCAGTACTTC. It codes for CASSISGTSGNEQYF. The rearrangement joins TRBV19 to TRBJ2-7; 8 bases are a match to TRBD2. The CDR3 runs 15 residues. Looked up from germline, CDR1 is LNHDA and CDR2 is SQIVND (reference sequence). V shed 2 bases and J 5 bases; nucleotides not matched to a gene: 8.